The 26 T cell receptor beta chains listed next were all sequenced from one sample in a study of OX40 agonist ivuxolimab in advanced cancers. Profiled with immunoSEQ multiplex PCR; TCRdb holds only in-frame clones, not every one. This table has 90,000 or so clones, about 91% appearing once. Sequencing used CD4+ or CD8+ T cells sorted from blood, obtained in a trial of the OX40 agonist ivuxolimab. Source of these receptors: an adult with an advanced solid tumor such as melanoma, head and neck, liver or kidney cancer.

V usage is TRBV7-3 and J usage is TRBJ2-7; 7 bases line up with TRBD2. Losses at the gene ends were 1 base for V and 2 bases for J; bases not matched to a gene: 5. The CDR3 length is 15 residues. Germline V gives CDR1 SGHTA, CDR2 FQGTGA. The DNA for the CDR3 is TGTGCCAGCAGCTTAAGCACGGCGGGGGCCTACGAGCAGTACTTC. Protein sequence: CASSLSTAGAYEQYF.

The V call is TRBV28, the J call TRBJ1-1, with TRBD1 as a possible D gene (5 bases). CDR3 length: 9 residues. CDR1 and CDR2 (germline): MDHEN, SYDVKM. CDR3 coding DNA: TGTGCGACCGGGGGGAAAGCTTTCTTT. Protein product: CATGGKAFF.

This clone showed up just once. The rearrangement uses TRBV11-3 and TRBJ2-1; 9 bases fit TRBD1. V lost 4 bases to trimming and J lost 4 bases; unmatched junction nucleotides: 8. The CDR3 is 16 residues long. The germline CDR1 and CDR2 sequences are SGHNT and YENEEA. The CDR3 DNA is TGTGCCAGCAGCTCCCGAACAGGGGGCCTATACAATGAGCAGTTCTTC. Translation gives CASSSRTGGLYNEQFF. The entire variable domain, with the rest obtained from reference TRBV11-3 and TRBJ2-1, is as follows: EAGVVQSPRYKIIEKKQPVAFWCNPISGHNTLYWYLQNLGQGPELLIRYENEEAVDDSQLPKDRFSAERLKGVDSTLKIQPAELGDSAVYLCASSSRTGGLYNEQFFGPGTRLTVL.

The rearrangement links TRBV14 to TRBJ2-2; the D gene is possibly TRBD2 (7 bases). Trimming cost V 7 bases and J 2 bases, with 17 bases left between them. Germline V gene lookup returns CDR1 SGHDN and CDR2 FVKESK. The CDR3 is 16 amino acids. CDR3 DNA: TGTGCCAGCATGGCGGGGGCTTGGTCAAACACCGGGGAGCTGTTTTTT. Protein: CASMAGAWSNTGELFF.

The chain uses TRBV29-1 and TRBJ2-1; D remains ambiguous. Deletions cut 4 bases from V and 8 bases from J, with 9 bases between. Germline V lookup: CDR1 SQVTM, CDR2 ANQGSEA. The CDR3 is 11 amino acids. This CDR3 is CSVAQRYEQFF. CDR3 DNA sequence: TGCAGCGTTGCCCAGAGGTATGAGCAGTTCTTC.

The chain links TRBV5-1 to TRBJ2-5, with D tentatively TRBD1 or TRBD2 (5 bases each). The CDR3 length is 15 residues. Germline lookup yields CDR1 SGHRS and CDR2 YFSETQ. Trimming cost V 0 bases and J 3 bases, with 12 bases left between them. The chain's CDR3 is CASSLGGDGKETQYF. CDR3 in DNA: TGCGCCAGCAGCTTGGGAGGGGATGGCAAAGAGACCCAGTACTTC.

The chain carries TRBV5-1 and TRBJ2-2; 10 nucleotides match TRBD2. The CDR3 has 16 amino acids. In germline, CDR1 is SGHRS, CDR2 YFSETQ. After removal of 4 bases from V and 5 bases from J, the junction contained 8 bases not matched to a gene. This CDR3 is CASSAVLAGVTGELFF. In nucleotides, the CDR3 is TGCGCCAGCAGCGCGGTTCTAGCGGGGGTTACCGGGGAGCTGTTTTTT.

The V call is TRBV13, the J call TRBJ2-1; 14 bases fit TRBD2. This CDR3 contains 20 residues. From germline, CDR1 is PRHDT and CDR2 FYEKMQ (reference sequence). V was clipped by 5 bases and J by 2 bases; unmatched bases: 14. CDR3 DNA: TGTGCCAGCAGCGCTTTCCTGGGACTAGCGGGAGAGAGGGCCTACAATGAGCAGTTCTTC. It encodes CASSAFLGLAGERAYNEQFF. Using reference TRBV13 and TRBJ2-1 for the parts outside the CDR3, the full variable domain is AAGVIQSPRHLIKEKRETATLKCYPIPRHDTVYWYQQGPGQDPQFLISFYEKMQSDKGSIPDRFSAQQFSDYHSELNMSSLELGDSALYFCASSAFLGLAGERAYNEQFFGPGTRLTVL.

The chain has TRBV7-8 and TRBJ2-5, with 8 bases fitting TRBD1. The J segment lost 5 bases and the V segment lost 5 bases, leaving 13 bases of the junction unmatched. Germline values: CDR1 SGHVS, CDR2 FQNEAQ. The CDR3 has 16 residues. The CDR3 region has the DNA TGTGCCAGCAGCCCTGACAGGGGCAAGCACGGCGAGACCCAGTACTTC. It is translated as CASSPDRGKHGETQYF.

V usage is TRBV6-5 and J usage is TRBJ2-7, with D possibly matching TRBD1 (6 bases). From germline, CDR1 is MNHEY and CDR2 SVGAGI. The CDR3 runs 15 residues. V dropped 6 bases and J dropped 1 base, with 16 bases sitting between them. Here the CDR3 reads CASRLYRDKSYEQYF. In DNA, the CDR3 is TGTGCCAGCAGATTATACCGGGACAAATCCTACGAGCAGTACTTC.

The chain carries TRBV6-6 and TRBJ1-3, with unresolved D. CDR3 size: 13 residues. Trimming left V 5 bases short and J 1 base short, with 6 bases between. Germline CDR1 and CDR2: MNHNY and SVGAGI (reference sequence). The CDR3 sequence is CASSEESGNTIYF. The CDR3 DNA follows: TGTGCCAGCAGTGAGGAGTCTGGAAACACCATATATTTT.

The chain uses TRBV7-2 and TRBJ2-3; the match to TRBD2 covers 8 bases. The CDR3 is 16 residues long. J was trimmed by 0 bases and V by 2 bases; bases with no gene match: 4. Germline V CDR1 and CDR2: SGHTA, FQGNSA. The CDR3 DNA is TGTGCCAGCAGCTTAAATAGCGGGATAAGCACAGATACGCAGTATTTT. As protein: CASSLNSGISTDTQYF. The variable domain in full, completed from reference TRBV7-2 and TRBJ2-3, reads GAGVSQSPSNKVTEKGKDVELRCDPISGHTALYWYRQSLGQGLEFLIYFQGNSAPDKSGLPSDRFSAERTGGSVSTLTIQRTQQEDSAVYLCASSLNSGISTDTQYFGPGTRLTVL.

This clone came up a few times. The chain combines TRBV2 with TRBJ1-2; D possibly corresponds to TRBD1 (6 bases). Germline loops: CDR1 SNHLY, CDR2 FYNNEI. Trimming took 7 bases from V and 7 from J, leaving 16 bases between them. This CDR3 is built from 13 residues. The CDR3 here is CASIAGAPSGYTF. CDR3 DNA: TGTGCCAGCATCGCGGGGGCACCAAGTGGCTACACCTTC.

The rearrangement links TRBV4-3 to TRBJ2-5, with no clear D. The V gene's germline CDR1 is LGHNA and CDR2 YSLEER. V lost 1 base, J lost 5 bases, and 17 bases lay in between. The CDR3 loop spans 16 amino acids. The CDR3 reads CASSQAWLGTWETQYF. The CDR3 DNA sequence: TGCGCCAGCAGCCAAGCATGGCTAGGCACATGGGAGACCCAGTACTTC.

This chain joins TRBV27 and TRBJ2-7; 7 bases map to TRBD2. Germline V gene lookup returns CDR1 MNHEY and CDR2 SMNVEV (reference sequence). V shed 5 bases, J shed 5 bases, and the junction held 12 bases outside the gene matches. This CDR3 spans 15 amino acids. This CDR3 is CASSTLGAGKHEQYF. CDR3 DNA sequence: TGTGCCAGCAGTACCCTCGGAGCGGGAAAACACGAGCAGTACTTC.

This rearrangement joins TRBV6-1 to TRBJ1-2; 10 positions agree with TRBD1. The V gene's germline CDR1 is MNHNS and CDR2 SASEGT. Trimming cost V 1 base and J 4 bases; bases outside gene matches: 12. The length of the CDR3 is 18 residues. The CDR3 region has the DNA TGTGCCAGCAGTGAAGGGTCGGGTGACAGGGGGCCGGGCTATGGCTACACCTTC. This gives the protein CASSEGSGDRGPGYGYTF.

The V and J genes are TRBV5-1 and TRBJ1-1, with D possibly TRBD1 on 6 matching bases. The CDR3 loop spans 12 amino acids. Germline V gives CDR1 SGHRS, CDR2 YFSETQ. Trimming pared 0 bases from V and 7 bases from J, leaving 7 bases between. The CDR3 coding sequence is TGCGCCAGCAGCTTGGAGGGGGATGAAGCTTTCTTT. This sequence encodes CASSLEGDEAFF. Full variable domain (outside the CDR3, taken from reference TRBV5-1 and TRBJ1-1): KAGVTQTPRYLIKTRGQQVTLSCSPISGHRSVSWYQQTPGQGLQFLFEYFSETQRNKGNFPGRFSGRQFSNSRSEMNVSTLELGDSALYLCASSLEGDEAFFGQGTRLTVV.

CDR3 DNA: TGTGCTAGTGGTTTGGCCGACACTGAAGCTTTCTTT. Protein sequence: CASGLADTEAFF. This rearrangement joins TRBV12-5 to TRBJ1-1; no clear D. Trimming removed 1 base from V and 3 bases from J, with 3 bases in between. The CDR3 contains 12 residues. Germline values: CDR1 LGHNT, CDR2 FRNRAP. Full variable domain (remainder filled in from reference TRBV12-5 and TRBJ1-1): DARVTQTPRHKVTEMGQEVTMRCQPILGHNTVFWYRQTMMQGLELLAYFRNRAPLDDSGMPKDRFSAEMPDATLATLKIQPSEPRDSAVYFCASGLADTEAFFGQGTRLTVV.

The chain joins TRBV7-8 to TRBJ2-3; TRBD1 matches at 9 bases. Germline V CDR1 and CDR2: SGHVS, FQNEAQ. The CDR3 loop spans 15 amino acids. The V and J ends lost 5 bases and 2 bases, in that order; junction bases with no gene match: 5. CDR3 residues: CASSRGQGLTDTQYF. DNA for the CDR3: TGTGCCAGCAGCCGGGGACAGGGACTCACAGATACGCAGTATTTT.

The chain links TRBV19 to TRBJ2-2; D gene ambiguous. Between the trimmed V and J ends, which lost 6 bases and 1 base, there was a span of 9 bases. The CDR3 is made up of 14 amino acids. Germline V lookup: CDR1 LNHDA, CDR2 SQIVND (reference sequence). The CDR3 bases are TGTGCCAGTAGCCCGGCATTGAACACCGGGGAGCTGTTTTTT. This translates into CASSPALNTGELFF.

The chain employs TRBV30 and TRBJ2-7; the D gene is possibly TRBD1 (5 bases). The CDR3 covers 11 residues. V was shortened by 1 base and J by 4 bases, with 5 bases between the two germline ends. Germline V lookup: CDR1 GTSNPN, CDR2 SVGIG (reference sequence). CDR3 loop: CAWSGQYEQYF. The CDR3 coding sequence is TGTGCCTGGAGTGGACAGTACGAGCAGTACTTC.

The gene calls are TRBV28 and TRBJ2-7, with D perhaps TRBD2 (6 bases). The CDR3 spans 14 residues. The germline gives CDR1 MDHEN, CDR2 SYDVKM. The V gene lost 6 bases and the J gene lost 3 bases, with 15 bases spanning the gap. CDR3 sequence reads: CASRVGQGLYEQYF. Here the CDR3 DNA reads TGTGCCAGCAGGGTCGGCCAGGGACTCTACGAGCAGTACTTC.

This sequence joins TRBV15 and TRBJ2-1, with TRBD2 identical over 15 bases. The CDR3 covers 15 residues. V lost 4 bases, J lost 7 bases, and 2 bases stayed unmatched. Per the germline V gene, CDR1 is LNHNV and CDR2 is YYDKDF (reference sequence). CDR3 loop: CATSTGLAGGNEQFF. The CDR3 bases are TGTGCCACCAGCACCGGACTAGCGGGAGGGAATGAGCAGTTCTTC. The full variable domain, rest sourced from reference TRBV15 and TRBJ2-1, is DAMVIQNPRYQVTQFGKPVTLSCSQTLNHNVMYWYQQKSSQAPKLLFHYYDKDFNNEADTPDNFQSRRPNTSFCFLDIRSPGLGDTAMYLCATSTGLAGGNEQFFGPGTRLTVL.

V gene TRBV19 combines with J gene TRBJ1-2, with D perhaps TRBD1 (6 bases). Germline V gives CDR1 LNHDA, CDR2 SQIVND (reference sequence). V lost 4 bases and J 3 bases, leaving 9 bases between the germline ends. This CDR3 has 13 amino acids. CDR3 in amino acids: CASSTGQDYGYTF. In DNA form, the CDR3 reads TGTGCCAGTAGTACGGGACAAGACTATGGCTACACCTTC.

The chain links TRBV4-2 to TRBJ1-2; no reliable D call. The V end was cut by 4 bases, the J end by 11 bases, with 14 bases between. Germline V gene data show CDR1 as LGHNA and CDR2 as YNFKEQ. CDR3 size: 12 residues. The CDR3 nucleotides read TGTGCCAGCAGCCCGCCGGGGTTATTGTACACCTTC. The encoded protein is CASSPPGLLYTF.

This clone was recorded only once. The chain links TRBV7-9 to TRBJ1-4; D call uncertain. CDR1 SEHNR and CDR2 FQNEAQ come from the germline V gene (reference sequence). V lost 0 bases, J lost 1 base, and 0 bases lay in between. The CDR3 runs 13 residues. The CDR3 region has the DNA TGTGCCAGCAGCTTAGCAACTAATGAAAAACTGTTTTTT. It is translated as CASSLATNEKLFF.